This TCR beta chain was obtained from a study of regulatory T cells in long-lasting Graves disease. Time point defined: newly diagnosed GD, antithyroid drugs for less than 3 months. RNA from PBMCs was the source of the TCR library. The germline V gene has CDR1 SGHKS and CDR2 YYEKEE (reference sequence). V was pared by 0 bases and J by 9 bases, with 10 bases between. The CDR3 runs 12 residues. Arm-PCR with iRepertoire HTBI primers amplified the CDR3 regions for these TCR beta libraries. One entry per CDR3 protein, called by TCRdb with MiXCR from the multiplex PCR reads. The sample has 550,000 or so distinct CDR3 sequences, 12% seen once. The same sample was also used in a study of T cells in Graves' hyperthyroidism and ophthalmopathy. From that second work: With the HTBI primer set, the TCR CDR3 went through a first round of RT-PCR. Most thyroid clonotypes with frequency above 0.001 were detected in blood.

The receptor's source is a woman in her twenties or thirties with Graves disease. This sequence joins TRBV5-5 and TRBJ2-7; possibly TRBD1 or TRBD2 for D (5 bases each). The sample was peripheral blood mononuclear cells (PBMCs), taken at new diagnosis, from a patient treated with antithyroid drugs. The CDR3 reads CASSLGGGWQYF. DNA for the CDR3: TGTGCCAGCAGCTTGGGGGGCGGGTGGCAGTACTTC.